The rows below give T cell receptor beta chains drawn from one sample of a study of control samples from healthy donors and cancer patients. Measured with immunoSEQ multiplex PCR; TCRdb has only the in-frame clones, and not every one. The table shows approximately 170,000 clones, with 90% occurring only once. The sample comprised blood. The receptors originated from a woman between 45 and 60 years old in good health. Each CDR3 is given with its conserved first and last residue. The D gene is left open where the match is weak. Rows give clone size only sometimes, using once, few, many, or a class for an expanded clone.

j_call v_call clone_size d_call cdr3_nt cdr3_aa
TRBJ1-5 TRBV29-1 . TRBD1 TGCAGCGTTTCCCCCGGGACAGGGCGTGATCAGCCCCAGCATTTT CSVSPGTGRDQPQHF
TRBJ2-1 TRBV19 once TRBD1 TGTGCCAGTAGTATTCAAGGGACAGCGAATGAGCAGTTCTTC CASSIQGTANEQFF
TRBJ1-1 TRBV2 . . TGTGCCAGCAGTGAAGCGACAGCTGGAACACTCGGGGGTTTCTTT CASSEATAGTLGGFF
TRBJ2-7 TRBV6-5 . . TGTGCCAGCAGTTACTCCCAGAGGGGCCTAACCTACGAGCAGTACTTC CASSYSQRGLTYEQYF
TRBJ2-1 TRBV7-2 . TRBD1 TGTGCCAGCAGCTTAGGGACAGGGGGCCCGCTTAATGAGCAGTTCTTC CASSLGTGGPLNEQFF
TRBJ2-1 TRBV19 once TRBD2 TGTGCCAGTAGAAGTGGACTAGCTTCGTCGATCTACAATGAGCAGTTCTTC CASRSGLASSIYNEQFF
TRBJ2-7 TRBV28 . . TGTGCCCTCGGGGGTGATGGGACCTACGAGCAGTACTTC CALGGDGTYEQYF
TRBJ2-3 TRBV19 once TRBD1 TGTGCCAGTAGTACTTCAGGGGGCGCGGGCGATACGCAGTATTTT CASSTSGGAGDTQYF
TRBJ2-4 TRBV10-3 . . TGTGCCATCAGGAATCCCGGGACCAACATTCAGTACTTC CAIRNPGTNIQYF
TRBJ1-3 TRBV28 few . TGTGCCAGCAGCGTAATTTTTGGGTCCTCTGGAAACACCATATATTTT CASSVIFGSSGNTIYF
TRBJ2-1 TRBV9 . . TGTGCCAGCAGCGCCCGACTGGGGGGACGCGGAATCTACAATGAGCAGTTCTTC CASSARLGGRGIYNEQFF
TRBJ2-1 TRBV9 . TRBD2 TGTGCCAGCAGCGTAAGTAGCGGGGGGATTGATGAGCAGTTCTTC CASSVSSGGIDEQFF
TRBJ2-4 TRBV25-1 . TRBD2 TGTGCCAGCAGTAAGACTAGCACTGGGGACATTCAGTACTTC CASSKTSTGDIQYF
TRBJ2-6 TRBV11-1 . . TGTGCCAGCAGCTTAGGCGGTCTCTCTGGGGCCAACGTCCTGACTTTC CASSLGGLSGANVLTF
TRBJ1-5 TRBV19 . TRBD1 TGTGCCAGTAGTATTACAGGGGGCCTCAATCAGCCCCAGCATTTT CASSITGGLNQPQHF
TRBJ2-2 TRBV28 . TRBD2 TGTGCCAGCAGTTTAGGGCTAGCGGGGGTATCGAGCACCGGGGAGCTGTTTTTT CASSLGLAGVSSTGELFF
TRBJ1-5 TRBV12-3/TRBV12-4 . . TGTGCCAGCACAACAGGGACCGGTCAGCCCCAGCATTTT CASTTGTGQPQHF
TRBJ2-7 TRBV5-1 . . TGCGCCAGCAGCTTGGCCCCCGGGAGTGAGAAGCAGTACTTC CASSLAPGSEKQYF
TRBJ1-2 TRBV10-3 . . TGTGCCATCAGCGGCCCAGGGAGGTCAGATGGCTACACCTTC CAISGPGRSDGYTF
TRBJ1-5 TRBV27 . . TGTGCCAGCTCCGCGGGTAGTAATCAGCCCCAGCATTTT CASSAGSNQPQHF
TRBJ1-3 TRBV28 . . TGTGCCAGCAGTTTACGGGATGGAAACACCATATATTTT CASSLRDGNTIYF
TRBJ2-3 TRBV11-2 . . TGTGCCAGCAGCTTATCCGTCGGGGGCAGTCGTGGCACAGATACGCAGTATTTT CASSLSVGGSRGTDTQYF
TRBJ1-2 TRBV5-1 . TRBD1 TGCGCCAGCAGCCCAGGGGACAGGGAGACCTATGGCTACACCTTC CASSPGDRETYGYTF
TRBJ2-1 TRBV11-2 . . TGTGCCAGCAGCTTAGATCAGGAACTTGAGGTCTTCTTC CASSLDQELEVFF
TRBJ1-5 TRBV28 . . TGTGCCAGCAGCCCATACAGGGTTAATCAGCCCCAGCATTTT CASSPYRVNQPQHF
TRBJ1-2 TRBV12-3/TRBV12-4 . . TGTGCCAGCAGTTTGGCGGGGGCCGATGGCTACACCTTC CASSLAGADGYTF
TRBJ2-2 TRBV6-4 . . TGTGCCAGCAGCCGGGACCTTAACACCGGGGAGCTGTTTTTT CASSRDLNTGELFF
TRBJ2-1 TRBV11-3 . . TGTGCCAGCAGCTTAGGGTCCGATGAGCAGTTCTTC CASSLGSDEQFF
TRBJ1-5 TRBV4-2 . . TGTGCCAGCAGCCAAGATGGGAGCAATCAGCCCCAGCATTTT CASSQDGSNQPQHF
TRBJ1-1 TRBV28 . . TGTGCCAGCAGTTCCGGATCCCAAACGGGCACTGAAGCTTTCTTT CASSSGSQTGTEAFF
TRBJ1-1 TRBV10-3 . . TGTGCCATCAGTGGTACAGGCGGAGGGGCTTTCTTT CAISGTGGGAFF
TRBJ1-4 TRBV3-1/TRBV3-2 . TRBD1 TGTGCCAGCAGCCAGGACAGGGCTAATGAAAAACTGTTTTTT CASSQDRANEKLFF
TRBJ2-1 TRBV5-1 . . TGCGCCAGCAGCACCGGATCTACTGTGGATGAGCAGTTCTTC CASSTGSTVDEQFF
TRBJ2-7 TRBV27 once . TGTGCCAGCGGGACCTACGAGCAGTACTTC CASGTYEQYF
TRBJ1-1 TRBV10-3 . . TGTGCCGCCGAGGGAAGAGGCACTGAAGCTTTCTTT CAAEGRGTEAFF
TRBJ1-2 TRBV2 . . TGTGCCAGCAGTGAAGCCGGCAGGGCAAACTATGGCTACACCTTC CASSEAGRANYGYTF
TRBJ1-6 TRBV30 few TRBD1 TGTGCCTGGACCACGGGACAGGGAGATTCACCCCTCCACTTT CAWTTGQGDSPLHF
TRBJ1-2 TRBV6-4 . TRBD1 TGTGCCAGCAGTGACTCGATCGCGGGACAGGGGGCCCTCTATGGCTACACCTTC CASSDSIAGQGALYGYTF
TRBJ1-2 TRBV30 . TRBD1 TGTGCCTGGAGTGTAGGGCAGGGGGCGCTCGGCTACACCTTC CAWSVGQGALGYTF
TRBJ2-4 TRBV30 . . TGTGCCTGGAGGCCTCGGGGAGGGGGAAGCAAAAACATTCAGTACTTC CAWRPRGGGSKNIQYF
TRBJ1-6 TRBV6-1 . . TGTGCCAGCAGTGAACAGGGCGCCTATAATTCACCCCTCCACTTT CASSEQGAYNSPLHF
TRBJ1-1 TRBV25-1 . . TGTGCCAGCAGTGAAACCCGCGTACCTCAGGGGAAGGCTGAAGCTTTCTTT CASSETRVPQGKAEAFF
TRBJ2-7 TRBV12-3/TRBV12-4 . TRBD2 TGTGCCAGCAGTTCGGGACTAGGCTACGAGCAGTACTTC CASSSGLGYEQYF
TRBJ2-7 TRBV30 . . TGTGCCTGGAGCGGAGGGACACCGTTTTACGAGCAGTACTTC CAWSGGTPFYEQYF
TRBJ2-1 TRBV7-2 . . TGTGCCAGCAGCTCCGGAGGGGGTGTCGATGAGCAGTTCTTC CASSSGGGVDEQFF
TRBJ2-2 TRBV24-1 once . TGTGCCACCAGTGATCCCTCCCTGAGTGCGGGGGCGCTTTTAGGAACCGGGGAGCTGTTTTTT CATSDPSLSAGALLGTGELFF
TRBJ1-4 TRBV2 once . TGTGCCAACCGGGACCGAGGGGAAAAACTGTTTTTT CANRDRGEKLFF
TRBJ2-6 TRBV19 . TRBD1 TGTGCCAGTAGTAGGGACAGGGGAACAGGTGGGGCCAACGTCCTGACTTTC CASSRDRGTGGANVLTF
TRBJ1-2 TRBV14 . . TGTGCCAGCAGCCAAGCTGGGCCGGTCGGCTATGGCTACACCTTC CASSQAGPVGYGYTF
TRBJ2-7 TRBV30 . . TGTGCCTGGAGTGTACGTCGACTGAGCTCCTACGAGCAGTACTTC CAWSVRRLSSYEQYF
TRBJ2-3 TRBV18 . TRBD2 TGTGCCAGCTCACCATTAGCGGGGGTCAGCACAGATACGCAGTATTTT CASSPLAGVSTDTQYF
TRBJ1-5 TRBV10-3 . TRBD1 TGTGCCACCCAGGGGGGGCCACCTGGCAATCAGCCCCAGCATTTT CATQGGPPGNQPQHF
TRBJ2-3 TRBV27 . TRBD2 TGTGCCAGCAGTTTGATAGCGGGACCTAGCACAGATACGCAGTATTTT CASSLIAGPSTDTQYF
TRBJ1-2 TRBV10-3 . TRBD1 TGTGCCATCAGTGAGTCGACAGGGGCGGTTGGCTACACCTTC CAISESTGAVGYTF